This is a list of T cell receptor beta chains from one sample in a study of identical twins. TCRdb itself ran the 5' RACE reads through MiXCR, one entry per CDR3 protein. The sample contains around 1.7 million distinct CDR3 sequences, roughly 35% of which appear only once. The source material was cord blood. Receptors were obtained from a newborn girl in good health. CDR3s include the opening cysteine and the closing phenylalanine or tryptophan. A D gene is named only where the DNA matches it firmly. Size values are once, few and many counts, or a class for expanded clones, and some rows have none.

.,.,TRBV21-1,TRBJ2-1,TGTGCCAGCAGCACCGGGAGAATCAATCTTAAGAAGAGCTCCTACAATGAGCAGTTCTTC,CASSTGRINLKKSSYNEQFF
.,TRBD1,TRBV6-6,TRBJ2-1,TGTGCCGGCAGCCACACAGGGGGCAATGAGCAGTTCTTC,CAGSHTGGNEQFF
.,.,TRBV6-6,TRBJ2-1,TGTGCCAGCCGTACGGGAGTGGACAATGAGCAGTTCTTC,CASRTGVDNEQFF
few,.,TRBV20-1,TRBJ2-7,TGCAGTGCGGGACTTGACTCCTACGAGCAGTACTTC,CSAGLDSYEQYF
few,.,TRBV2,TRBJ2-6,TGTGCCAGCAGGTCCAGGACCTCTGGGGCCAACGTCCTGACTTTC,CASRSRTSGANVLTF
many,.,TRBV29-1,TRBJ1-5,TGCAGCGTCGGGACGGCTAATCAGCCCCAGCATTTT,CSVGTANQPQHF
few,.,TRBV7-2,TRBJ1-5,TGTGCCAGCAGCTTAAGGGCCCTCCAAGGGAGCAATCAGCCCCAGCATTTT,CASSLRALQGSNQPQHF
many,TRBD1,TRBV20-1,TRBJ1-6,TGCAGTGCTAGAGATTTGGGACAGGGAAATTCACCCCTCCACTTT,CSARDLGQGNSPLHF
.,.,TRBV3-1,TRBJ2-7,TGTGCCAGCAGCCAAGGTCCCGGAGTCTCCTACGAGCAGTACTTC,CASSQGPGVSYEQYF
.,TRBD2,TRBV27,TRBJ2-1,TGTGCCAGCAGTTTAGCTAGCGGGGGAATCTATGAGCAGTTCTTC,CASSLASGGIYEQFF
.,.,TRBV5-1,TRBJ1-5,TGCGCCAGCAGCGTCTGGGGGGAGGATCAGCCCCAGCATTTT,CASSVWGEDQPQHF
many,TRBD1,TRBV5-1,TRBJ2-3,TGCGCCAGCAGCTTAAGGGCTCTGGACAGGGTAGGAGATACGCAGTATTTT,CASSLRALDRVGDTQYF
.,.,TRBV4-1,TRBJ2-5,TGCGCCAGCAGCCAAGTGGATAACCAAGAGACCCAGTACTTC,CASSQVDNQETQYF
.,.,TRBV20-1,TRBJ1-5,TGCAGTGCTAGACTTCCGTCGGGGCTGTGGAATCAGCCCCAGCATTTT,CSARLPSGLWNQPQHF
.,.,TRBV6-1,TRBJ2-7,TGTGCCAGCAGTGCCCGGGACCCCTACGAGCAGTACTTC,CASSARDPYEQYF
few,TRBD2,TRBV20-1,TRBJ2-7,TGCAGTGCTAGAGACCAATCTAGCGGTGGGTACGAGCAGTACTTC,CSARDQSSGGYEQYF
.,.,TRBV5-6,TRBJ2-5,TGTGCCTGCAGCTTGGCAGTAGGGGAGACCCAGTACTTC,CACSLAVGETQYF
few,.,TRBV11-1,TRBJ2-7,TGTGCCAGCAGTCGACGGGACTCCTCATCCTACGAGCAGTACTTC,CASSRRDSSSYEQYF
.,.,TRBV28,TRBJ1-5,TGTGCCAGCAGTTTTGGGGGGCCCCAGCCCCAGCATTTT,CASSFGGPQPQHF
.,.,TRBV7-2,TRBJ1-4,TGTGCCAGCAGCCCCGACAGTAATGAAAAACTGTTTTTT,CASSPDSNEKLFF
.,TRBD2,TRBV7-2,TRBJ2-3,TGTGCCAGCAGCCCGCGGGTTGGTCGGCTAGCGGTTAGCACAGATACGCAGTATTTT,CASSPRVGRLAVSTDTQYF
few,TRBD1,TRBV5-1,TRBJ1-6,TGCGCCAGCAGCTACCGGACAGGGTGGGAATCACCCCTCCACTTT,CASSYRTGWESPLHF